These T cell receptor beta chains were read from a single sample in a study of CD8 T cells in Susac syndrome. In TCRdb, the immunoSEQ multiplex PCR reads were re-called with MiXCR into one record per CDR3 protein. The repertoire holds roughly 150,000 distinct CDR3 sequences, with around 95% as singletons. Specimen: CD4+ T cells from PBMCs. The receptors derive from a human donor with Susac syndrome. CDR3s include the opening cysteine and the closing phenylalanine or tryptophan. Each record gives: D gene, J gene, V gene, clone size, CDR3 DNA, CDR3 protein. A D gene is named only where the DNA matches it firmly. Clone sizes are given selectively: once, few, many, or a class where the clone is expanded.

TRBD2 TRBJ2-5 TRBV20-1 NA TGCAGTGCCCAGGGCGGCGGGGGGCCCCAAGAGACCCAGTACTTC CSAQGGGGPQETQYF
NA TRBJ1-1 TRBV5-1 NA TGCGCCAGCAGGCCTGAAGGGGATGAAGCTTTCTTT CASRPEGDEAFF
NA TRBJ1-1 TRBV2 NA TGTGCCAGCAGCGGCGGGGGAGCTAACACTGAAGCTTTCTTT CASSGGGANTEAFF
NA TRBJ2-5 TRBV3-1 NA TGTGCCAGCAGCCAAGATCCCCAGTACTTC CASSQDPQYF
NA TRBJ1-2 TRBV29-1 NA TGCAGCGTTGAAGTGGTTAAGGGTGCAGTGGGGTACACCTTC CSVEVVKGAVGYTF
NA TRBJ1-2 TRBV2 NA TGTGCCAGCGCCGGGACCCCAAGAGATGGCTACACCTTC CASAGTPRDGYTF
NA TRBJ1-6 TRBV20-1 NA TGCAGTGCCGGGCCTCGGGGTGTGGATTCACCCCTCCACTTT CSAGPRGVDSPLHF
NA TRBJ2-6 TRBV20-1 NA TGCAGTGCTAGTTTGGTCGGGAGCAACGTCCTGACTTTC CSASLVGSNVLTF
TRBD2 TRBJ2-5 TRBV9 NA TGTGCCAGCAGCGTATTGACTAGCCCCAAAGAGACCCAGTACTTC CASSVLTSPKETQYF
NA TRBJ1-5 TRBV4-1 once TGCGCCAGCAGCCAAGACGTAGTGGGGATGGGTCAGCCCCAGCATTTT CASSQDVVGMGQPQHF
NA TRBJ1-6 TRBV3-1 NA TGTGCCAGCAGCCAAGGGTATAATTCACCCCTCCACTTT CASSQGYNSPLHF
NA TRBJ2-7 TRBV4-2 NA TGTGCCAGCAGCCCAAGGGGACAAGGGGAGGTTACCGCACCCTACGAGCAGTACTTC CASSPRGQGEVTAPYEQYF
NA TRBJ1-3 TRBV15 once TGTGCCACCAGCAGAGACGGGGAATCAGGAAACACCATATATTTT CATSRDGESGNTIYF
NA TRBJ2-3 TRBV20-1 NA TGCAGTGCTAGAGCTGCGCGAAGGGACACAGATACGCAGTATTTT CSARAARRDTDTQYF
TRBD1 TRBJ2-3 TRBV12-3/TRBV12-4 once TGTGCCAGCAGTCTACAGGGGGCTACAGATACGCAGTATTTT CASSLQGATDTQYF
NA TRBJ1-1 TRBV29-1 NA TGCAGCGTTTCCGTCGGGCCACGAAACACTGAAGCTTTCTTT CSVSVGPRNTEAFF
TRBD2 TRBJ2-1 TRBV7-9 NA TGTGCCAGCAGCCCCCGGGGGCTAGCGGGCTCCTACAATGAGCAGTTCTTC CASSPRGLAGSYNEQFF
NA TRBJ2-3 TRBV7-3 NA TGTGCCAGCAGCTTAAGGGCTTCTAGCACAGATACGCAGTATTTT CASSLRASSTDTQYF
NA TRBJ1-1 TRBV15 NA TGTGCCACCAGCACCCAGAAAGGGAACACTGAAGCTTTCTTT CATSTQKGNTEAFF
NA TRBJ2-7 TRBV20-1 NA TGCAGTGCTAGAGACTGGACCCCCCCCTACGAGCAGTACTTC CSARDWTPPYEQYF
NA TRBJ2-5 TRBV14 few TGTGCCAGCAGCCAGGGCTCCGAGACCCAGTACTTC CASSQGSETQYF
TRBD1 TRBJ1-2 TRBV13 NA TGTGCCAGCAGCGCCCGGACAGGGCATGGCTACACCTTC CASSARTGHGYTF
NA TRBJ2-1 TRBV20-1 NA TGCAGTGCCCGTGGGGACGGGAACTCCTACAATGAGCAGTTCTTC CSARGDGNSYNEQFF
NA TRBJ2-5 TRBV15 NA TGTGCCACCAGCAGAGATTGGGCTCCAGGGCAAGAGACCCAGTACTTC CATSRDWAPGQETQYF
NA TRBJ2-7 TRBV6-6 NA TGTGCCAGCAGTTACTCTCCAGGGGCCTACGAGCAGTACTTC CASSYSPGAYEQYF
NA TRBJ2-5 TRBV18 NA TGTGCCAGCTCCCCGGGGGGCCCGGTGGAGACCCAGTACTTC CASSPGGPVETQYF
NA TRBJ1-1 TRBV3-1 NA TGTGCCAGCAGCGGGGGGTTTGAAGCTTTCTTT CASSGGFEAFF
NA TRBJ1-4 TRBV18 NA TGTGCCAGCTCACCTGATATCGATGAAAAACTGTTTTTT CASSPDIDEKLFF